This T cell receptor (beta chain) was retrieved from a study of T cell responses to AZD1222 COVID-19 vaccine. Study findings and constraints: Mapped onto spike, vaccine-associated CD4 TCRs spanned it and were dominant at 160-218 and 743-854. Donors, mostly white British, included more females; clonal diversity was possibly underestimated. Only a handful of AZD1222 recipients, about six in all, had baseline seropositivity.

Second-dose schedules of about 4 or about 12 weeks were combined. A note on this clone: What it recognizes is unknown.

Trimming pared 4 bases from V and 3 bases from J, leaving 7 bases between. The CDR3 is made up of 12 amino acids. Produced via immunoSEQ multiplex PCR; TCRdb's table is partial and in-frame only. The sample yields about 120,000 clones, roughly nine tenths seen once. The chain carries TRBV12-3 or TRBV12-4 and TRBJ2-7; D might be TRBD2 (6 bases). The origin of this receptor is an adult who received the AZD1222 COVID-19 vaccine. Here the sequenced sample was peripheral blood, taken 28 days after the second AZD1222 dose. CDR3: CASSSGVYEQYF. The CDR3 coding sequence is TGTGCCAGCAGTTCGGGAGTCTACGAGCAGTACTTC.